The present T cell receptor (beta chain) was sequenced within a study of T cells after yellow fever vaccination. One entry per CDR3 protein results from TCRdb running MiXCR on the 5' RACE reads. Among about 580,000 distinct CDR3 sequences listed, around 17% were seen once. The CDR3 sequence is 16 residues long. The germline V gene has CDR1 SEHNR and CDR2 FQNEAQ (reference sequence). V lost 4 bases, J lost 9 bases, and 22 bases lay in between. The chain combines TRBV7-9 with TRBJ2-1; D is undetermined. The TCR sequence derives from a man younger than 35 who received the YFV17D yellow fever vaccine. Source: PBMCs, taken roughly 5 days after the first yellow fever vaccination. The CDR3 is CASSSIRPARVSEQFF. DNA for the CDR3: TGTGCCAGCAGCTCCATAAGGCCGGCTAGAGTTAGTGAGCAGTTCTTC.